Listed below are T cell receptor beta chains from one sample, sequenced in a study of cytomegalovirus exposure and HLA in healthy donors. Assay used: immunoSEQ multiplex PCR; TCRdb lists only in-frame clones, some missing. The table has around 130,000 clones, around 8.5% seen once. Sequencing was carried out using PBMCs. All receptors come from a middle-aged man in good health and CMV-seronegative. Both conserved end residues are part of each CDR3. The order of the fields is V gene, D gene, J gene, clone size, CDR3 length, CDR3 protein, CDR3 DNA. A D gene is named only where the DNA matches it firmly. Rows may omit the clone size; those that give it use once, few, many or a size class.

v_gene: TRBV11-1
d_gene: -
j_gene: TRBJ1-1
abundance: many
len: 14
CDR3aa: CASSAREVNTEAFF
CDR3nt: TGTGCCAGCAGCGCAAGGGAGGTGAACACTGAAGCTTTCTTT

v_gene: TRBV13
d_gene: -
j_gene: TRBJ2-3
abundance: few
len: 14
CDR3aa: CASSFGSGTDTQYF
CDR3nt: TGTGCCAGCAGCTTCGGGTCCGGCACAGATACGCAGTATTTT

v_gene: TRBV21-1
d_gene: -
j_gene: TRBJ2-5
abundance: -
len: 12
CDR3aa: CAPRQPQETQYF
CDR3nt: TGTGCCCCCAGACAGCCTCAGGAGACCCAGTACTTC

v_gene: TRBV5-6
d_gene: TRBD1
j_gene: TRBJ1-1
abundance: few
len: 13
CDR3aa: CASRRQGGAEAFF
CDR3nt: TGTGCCAGCAGACGACAGGGCGGCGCTGAAGCTTTCTTT

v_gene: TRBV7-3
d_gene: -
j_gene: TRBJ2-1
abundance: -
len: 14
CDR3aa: CASSLNGVQGEQFF
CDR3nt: TGTGCCAGCAGCTTAAACGGTGTGCAGGGAGAGCAGTTCTTC

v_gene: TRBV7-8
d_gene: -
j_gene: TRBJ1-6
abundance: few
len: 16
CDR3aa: CASSFLGGSYNSPLHF
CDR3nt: TGTGCCAGCAGCTTCTTAGGGGGCTCCTATAATTCACCCCTCCACTTT

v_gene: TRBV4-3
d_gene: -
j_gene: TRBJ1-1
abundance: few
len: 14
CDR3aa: CASSQDLGPREAFF
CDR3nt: TGCGCCAGCAGCCAAGATCTGGGTCCGAGGGAAGCTTTCTTT

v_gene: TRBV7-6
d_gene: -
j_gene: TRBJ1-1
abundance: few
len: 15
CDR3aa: CASSPRGQGNTEAFF
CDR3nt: TGTGCCAGCAGCCCCCGCGGGCAAGGGAACACTGAAGCTTTCTTT

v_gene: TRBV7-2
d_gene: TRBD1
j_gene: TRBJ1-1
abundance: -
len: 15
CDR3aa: CASSPQTGGITEAFF
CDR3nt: TGTGCCAGCAGCCCGCAGACAGGGGGTATCACTGAAGCTTTCTTT

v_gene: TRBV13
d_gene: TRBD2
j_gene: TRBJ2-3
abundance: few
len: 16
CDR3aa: CASAVAGGPSTDTQYF
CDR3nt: TGTGCCAGCGCGGTAGCGGGGGGGCCTAGCACAGATACGCAGTATTTT

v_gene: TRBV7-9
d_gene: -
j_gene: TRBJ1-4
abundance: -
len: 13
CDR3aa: CASSLTQNEKLFF
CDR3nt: TGTGCCAGCAGCTTAACACAAAATGAAAAACTGTTTTTT

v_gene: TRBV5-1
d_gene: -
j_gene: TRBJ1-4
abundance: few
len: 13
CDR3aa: CASSLLQGEKLFF
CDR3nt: TGCGCCAGCAGCTTGTTGCAGGGCGAAAAACTGTTTTTT

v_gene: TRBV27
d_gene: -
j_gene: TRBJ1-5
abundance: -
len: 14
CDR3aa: CASRQTAINQPQHF
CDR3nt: TGTGCCAGCAGGCAGACAGCGATCAATCAGCCCCAGCATTTT

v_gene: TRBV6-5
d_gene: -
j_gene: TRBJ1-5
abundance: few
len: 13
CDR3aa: CASVGGFAQPQHF
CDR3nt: TGTGCCAGCGTGGGGGGGTTCGCTCAGCCCCAGCATTTT

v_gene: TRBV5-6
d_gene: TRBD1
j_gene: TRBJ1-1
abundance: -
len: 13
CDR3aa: CASRRDRGAEAFF
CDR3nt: TGTGCCAGCAGGAGGGACAGGGGGGCTGAAGCTTTCTTT

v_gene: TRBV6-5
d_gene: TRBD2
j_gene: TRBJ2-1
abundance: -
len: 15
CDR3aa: CASSGGGGAKGEQFF
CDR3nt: TGTGCCAGCAGTGGTGGCGGGGGGGCTAAGGGTGAGCAGTTCTTC

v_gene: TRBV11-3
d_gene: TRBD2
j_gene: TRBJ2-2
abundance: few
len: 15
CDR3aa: CASSLRLAGTGELFF
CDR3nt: TGTGCCAGCAGCCTACGATTAGCGGGGACCGGGGAGCTGTTTTTT

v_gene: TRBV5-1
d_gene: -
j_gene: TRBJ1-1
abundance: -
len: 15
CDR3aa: CASSSGHTQGTEAFF
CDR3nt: TGCGCCAGCAGCTCCGGACACACGCAAGGCACTGAAGCTTTCTTT

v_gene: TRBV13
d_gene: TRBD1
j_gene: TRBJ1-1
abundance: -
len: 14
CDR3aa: CASSKTGAGTEAFF
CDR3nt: TGTGCCAGCAGCAAGACAGGGGCCGGCACTGAAGCTTTCTTT

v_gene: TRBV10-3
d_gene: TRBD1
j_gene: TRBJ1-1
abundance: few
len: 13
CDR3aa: CATTDRDGTEAFF
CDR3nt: TGTGCCACCACGGACAGGGATGGGACTGAAGCTTTCTTT

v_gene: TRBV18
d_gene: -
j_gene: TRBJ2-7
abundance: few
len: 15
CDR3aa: CASSPDSQGGYEQYF
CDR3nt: TGTGCCAGCTCACCGGATAGTCAGGGTGGCTACGAGCAGTACTTC

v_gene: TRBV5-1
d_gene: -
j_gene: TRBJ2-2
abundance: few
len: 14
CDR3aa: CASSLASGSGELFF
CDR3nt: TGCGCCAGCAGCTTGGCCTCGGGGTCCGGGGAGCTGTTTTTT

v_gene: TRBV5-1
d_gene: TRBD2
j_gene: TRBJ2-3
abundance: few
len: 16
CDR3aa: CASSLLAGAFTDTQYF
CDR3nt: TGCGCCAGCAGCTTGTTAGCGGGGGCCTTCACAGATACGCAGTATTTT

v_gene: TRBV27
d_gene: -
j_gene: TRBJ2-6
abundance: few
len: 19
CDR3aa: CASSFRSGRALSGANVLTF
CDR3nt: TGTGCCAGCAGTTTCAGAAGTGGCAGGGCCCTCTCTGGGGCCAACGTCCTGACTTTC

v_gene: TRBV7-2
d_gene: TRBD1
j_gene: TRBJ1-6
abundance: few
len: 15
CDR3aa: CASSPREGARSPLHF
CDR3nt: TGTGCCAGCAGCCCCCGGGAGGGGGCAAGATCACCCCTCCACTTT

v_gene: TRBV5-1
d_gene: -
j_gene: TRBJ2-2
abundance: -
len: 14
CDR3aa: CASSLPGQSGELFF
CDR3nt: TGCGCCAGCAGCTTGCCCGGACAGTCCGGGGAGCTGTTTTTT

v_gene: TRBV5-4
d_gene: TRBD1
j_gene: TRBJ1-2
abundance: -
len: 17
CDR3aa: CASSFGGQVLTYYGYTF
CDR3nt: TGTGCCAGCAGCTTCGGGGGACAGGTTCTTACCTACTATGGCTACACCTTC

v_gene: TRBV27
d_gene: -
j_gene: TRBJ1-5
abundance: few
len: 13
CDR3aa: CASSWGVDQPQHF
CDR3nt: TGTGCCAGCAGTTGGGGGGTTGATCAGCCCCAGCATTTT

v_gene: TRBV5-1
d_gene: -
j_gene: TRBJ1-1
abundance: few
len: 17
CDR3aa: CASSLAGDRIRGTEAFF
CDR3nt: TGCGCCAGCAGCTTGGCTGGTGACAGGATAAGGGGCACTGAAGCTTTCTTT

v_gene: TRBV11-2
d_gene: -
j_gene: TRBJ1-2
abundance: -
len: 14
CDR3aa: CASSPLQGIGGYTF
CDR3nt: TGTGCCAGCAGCCCTTTACAGGGAATAGGGGGCTACACCTTC

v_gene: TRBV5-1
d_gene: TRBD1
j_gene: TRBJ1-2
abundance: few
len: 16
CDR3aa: CASSLGQGGVGYGYTF
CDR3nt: TGCGCCAGCAGCCTGGGACAGGGGGGGGTTGGATATGGCTACACCTTC

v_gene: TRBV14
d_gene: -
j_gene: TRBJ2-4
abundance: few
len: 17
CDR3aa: CASSQAQGTKLENIQYF
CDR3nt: TGTGCCAGCAGCCAAGCACAGGGTACGAAACTAGAAAACATTCAGTACTTC

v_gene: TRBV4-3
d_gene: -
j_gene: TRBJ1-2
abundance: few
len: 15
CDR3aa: CASSQGISRGYGYTF
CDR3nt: TGCGCCAGCAGCCAAGGCATTTCCAGGGGCTATGGCTACACCTTC

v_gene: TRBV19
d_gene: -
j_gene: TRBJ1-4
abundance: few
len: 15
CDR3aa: CASSILGAVNEKLFF
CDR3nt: TGTGCCAGTAGTATATTGGGGGCGGTTAATGAAAAACTGTTTTTT

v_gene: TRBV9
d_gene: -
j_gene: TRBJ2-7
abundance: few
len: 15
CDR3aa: CASSASSSGSYEQYF
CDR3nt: TGTGCCAGCAGCGCGTCCTCGTCCGGGTCCTACGAGCAGTACTTC

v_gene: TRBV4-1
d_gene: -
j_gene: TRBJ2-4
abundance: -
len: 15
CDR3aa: CASSQGARMTNIQYF
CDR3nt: TGCGCCAGCAGCCAAGGGGCCAGGATGACAAACATTCAGTACTTC

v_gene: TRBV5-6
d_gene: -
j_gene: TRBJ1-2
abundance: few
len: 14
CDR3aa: CASSLGGEDYGYTF
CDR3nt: TGTGCCAGCAGCTTAGGCGGCGAGGACTATGGCTACACCTTC

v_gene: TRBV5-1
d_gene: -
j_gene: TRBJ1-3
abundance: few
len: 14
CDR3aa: CASSLSGSGNTIYF
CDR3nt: TGCGCCAGCAGCTTGTCGGGATCCGGAAACACCATATATTTT

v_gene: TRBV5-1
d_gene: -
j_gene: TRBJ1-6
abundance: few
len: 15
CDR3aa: CASSLAAGVNSLLHF
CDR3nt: TGCGCCAGCAGCTTGGCGGCAGGGGTAAATTCACTCCTCCACTTT

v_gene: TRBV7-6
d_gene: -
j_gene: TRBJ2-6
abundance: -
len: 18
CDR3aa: CASSLAAGPSSGANVLTF
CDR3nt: TGTGCCAGCAGCTTAGCGGCGGGTCCCAGCTCTGGGGCCAACGTCCTGACTTTC

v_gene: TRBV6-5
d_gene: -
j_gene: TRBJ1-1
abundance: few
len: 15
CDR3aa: CASSLQGGANTEAFF
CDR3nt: TGTGCCAGCAGCCTCCAGGGAGGGGCGAACACTGAAGCTTTCTTT

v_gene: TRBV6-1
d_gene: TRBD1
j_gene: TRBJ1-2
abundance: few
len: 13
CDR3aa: CASKTTGTDGYTF
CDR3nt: TGTGCCAGCAAAACCACCGGGACAGATGGCTACACCTTC

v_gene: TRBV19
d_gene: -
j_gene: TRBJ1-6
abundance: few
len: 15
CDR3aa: CASSIDRGNGSPLHF
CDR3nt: TGTGCCAGTAGTATAGATCGGGGGAACGGATCACCCCTCCACTTT

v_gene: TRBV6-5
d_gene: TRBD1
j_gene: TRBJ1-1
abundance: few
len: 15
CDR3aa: CASRGQGAGDTEAFF
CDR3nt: TGTGCCAGCCGAGGACAGGGGGCGGGGGACACTGAAGCTTTCTTT

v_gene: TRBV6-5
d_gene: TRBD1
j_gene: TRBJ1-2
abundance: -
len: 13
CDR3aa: CASKEGQGVGYTF
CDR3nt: TGTGCCAGCAAAGAGGGACAGGGAGTTGGCTACACCTTC

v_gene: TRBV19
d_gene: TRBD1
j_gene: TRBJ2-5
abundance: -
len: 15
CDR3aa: CASSTGQGALETQYF
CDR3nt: TGTGCCAGTAGTACGGGACAGGGGGCTCTTGAGACCCAGTACTTC

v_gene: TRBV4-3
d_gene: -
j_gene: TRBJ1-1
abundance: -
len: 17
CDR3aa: CASSQDRAGRAGTEAFF
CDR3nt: TGCGCCAGCAGCCAAGATCGTGCGGGCAGGGCGGGAACTGAAGCTTTCTTT

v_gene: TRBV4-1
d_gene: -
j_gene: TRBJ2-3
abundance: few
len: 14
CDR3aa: CASSQGGSTDTQYF
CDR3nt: TGCGCCAGCAGCCAGGGGGGTAGCACAGATACGCAGTATTTT

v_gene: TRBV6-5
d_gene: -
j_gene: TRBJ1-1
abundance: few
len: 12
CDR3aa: CASSSGNTEAFF
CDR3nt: TGTGCCAGCAGTTCAGGGAACACTGAAGCTTTCTTT

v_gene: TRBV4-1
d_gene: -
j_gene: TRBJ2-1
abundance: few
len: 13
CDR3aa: CASSQGPYNEQFF
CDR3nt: TGCGCCAGCAGCCAAGGGCCTTACAATGAGCAGTTCTTC